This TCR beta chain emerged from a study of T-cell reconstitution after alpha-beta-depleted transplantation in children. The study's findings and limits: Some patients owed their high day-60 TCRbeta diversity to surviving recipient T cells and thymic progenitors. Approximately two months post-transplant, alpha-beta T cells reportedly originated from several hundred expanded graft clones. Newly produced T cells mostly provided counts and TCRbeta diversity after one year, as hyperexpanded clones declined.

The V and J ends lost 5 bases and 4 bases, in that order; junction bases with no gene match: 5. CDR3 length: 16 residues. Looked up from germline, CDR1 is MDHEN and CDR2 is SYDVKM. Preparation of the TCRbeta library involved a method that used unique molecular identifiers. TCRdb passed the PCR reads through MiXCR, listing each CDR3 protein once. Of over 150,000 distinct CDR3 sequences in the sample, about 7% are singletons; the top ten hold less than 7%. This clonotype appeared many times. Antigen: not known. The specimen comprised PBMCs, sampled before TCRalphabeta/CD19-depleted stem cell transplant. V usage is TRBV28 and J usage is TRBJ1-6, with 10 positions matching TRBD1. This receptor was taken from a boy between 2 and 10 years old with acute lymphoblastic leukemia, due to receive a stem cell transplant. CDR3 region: CASSLGQGRYNSPLHF. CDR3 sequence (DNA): TGTGCCAGCAGTCTGGGACAGGGGCGATATAATTCACCCCTCCACTTT.